A single sample is the source of the 23 T cell receptor beta chains below, sequenced in a study of T cells in Graves' hyperthyroidism and ophthalmopathy. TCR beta CDR3 regions were amplified from RNA. TCR CDR3 underwent first-round RT-PCR with the HTBI primer set. One entry per CDR3 protein, called by TCRdb with MiXCR from the multiplex PCR reads. There are under 750,000 distinct CDR3 sequences in the sample; roughly a sixth occur only once, and 16% lies in the top ten. The sample was blood. Receptor source: a woman in her forties or fifties with Graves' hyperthyroidism that later progressed to Graves' ophthalmopathy.

This clonotype turned up a few times. This chain connects TRBV20-1 to TRBJ2-7; D gene ambiguous. The CDR3 totals 10 residues. The ends were cut back, 4 bases at V and 4 bases at J, with 5 bases in the middle. Looked up from germline, CDR1 is DFQATT and CDR2 is SNEGSKA (reference sequence). CDR3 amino acids: CSANFYEQYF. CDR3 sequence (DNA): TGCAGTGCTAATTTTTACGAGCAGTACTTC.

J is TRBJ1-1 and V is TRBV7-8, with D possibly TRBD1 on 5 matching bases. There are 14 residues in the CDR3. Deletions cut 0 bases from V and 7 bases from J, with 12 bases between. The germline V gene encodes CDR1 SGHVS and CDR2 FQNEAQ. CDR3 nucleotide sequence: TGTGCCAGCAGCTTAGCTCGGGCGGGGGATGAAGCTTTCTTT. Translating gives CASSLARAGDEAFF.

The rearrangement uses TRBV20-1 and TRBJ2-1, with D perhaps matching TRBD1 (5 bases). The CDR3 is made up of 19 amino acids. V lost 3 bases to trimming and J lost 5 bases, with 29 bases between them. Per the germline V gene, CDR1 is DFQATT and CDR2 is SNEGSKA (reference sequence). The DNA of the CDR3 is TGCAGTGCTAGCCTTTTCATGAGCCACGGACAAAAACACGACAATGAGCAGTTCTTC. It specifies CSASLFMSHGQKHDNEQFF.

This clonotype has ten or more counts. This chain links TRBV12-5 with TRBJ2-3, with no clear D. V lost 1 base and J 7 bases, leaving 6 bases between the germline ends. CDR3 size: 12 residues. Germline V CDR1 and CDR2: LGHNT, FRNRAP. The CDR3 bases are TGTGCTAGTGGTTTGGACTCCAATACGCAGTATTTT. This gives the protein CASGLDSNTQYF.

This clonotype showed up many times. This rearrangement joins TRBV5-1 to TRBJ2-3, with D possibly being TRBD1 or TRBD2 (5 bases each). Germline CDR1 reads SGHRS; CDR2 reads YFSETQ. The CDR3 is 14 residues long. Trimming pared 6 bases from V and 0 bases from J, leaving 11 bases between. The CDR3 DNA sequence: TGCGCCAGCACCCAGGGAGTCAGCACAGATACGCAGTATTTT. It is translated as CASTQGVSTDTQYF.

J is TRBJ1-3 and V is TRBV6-1; TRBD1 agrees at 8 bases. The J segment lost 0 bases and the V segment lost 6 bases, leaving 7 bases of the junction unmatched. The CDR3 covers 16 residues. Germline loops: CDR1 MNHNS, CDR2 SASEGT. The CDR3 loop reads CASRGQGLPSGNTIYF. The CDR3 DNA is TGTGCCAGCAGAGGACAGGGCCTTCCCTCTGGAAACACCATATATTTT.

This rearrangement joins TRBV6-1 to TRBJ2-3, with 9 bases lining up with TRBD1. J gave up 6 bases and V 0 bases, and 7 bases lay outside the gene matches. The CDR3 has 16 residues. CDR1 MNHNS and CDR2 SASEGT come from the germline V gene. The CDR3 protein is CASSEAVGQGADTQYF. In nucleotides, the CDR3 is TGTGCCAGCAGTGAAGCGGTGGGACAGGGTGCCGATACGCAGTATTTT.

This clonotype appeared many times. CDR3 protein: CAWSRSTDNSPLHF. CDR3 DNA sequence: TGTGCCTGGAGTAGGTCGACGGATAATTCACCCCTCCACTTT. This chain joins TRBV30 and TRBJ1-6; unclear D gene. V was trimmed by 2 bases and J by 5 bases, leaving 10 bases between them. The CDR3 extends over 14 amino acids. The germline V gene encodes CDR1 GTSNPN and CDR2 SVGIG (reference sequence).

There are many counts of this clonotype. The chain combines TRBV27 with TRBJ1-1; TRBD1 matches at 9 bases. The V segment lost 5 bases and the J segment 4 bases; nucleotides outside the gene matches: 5. The V gene's germline CDR1 is MNHEY and CDR2 SMNVEV (reference sequence). This CDR3 has 14 residues. In DNA form, the CDR3 reads TGTGCCAGCAGTCTATGGGACAGGGCCACTGAAGCTTTCTTT. It encodes CASSLWDRATEAFF.

This clonotype was seen at least ten times. V is TRBV3-1 and J is TRBJ1-1, with 7 bases lining up with TRBD1. J lost 4 bases, V lost 8 bases, and 13 bases had no gene match. Per the germline V gene, CDR1 is LGHDT and CDR2 is YNNKEL (reference sequence). This CDR3 spans 15 amino acids. As DNA, the CDR3 is TGTGCCAGCCAGCTCGAGGGGGCCGGGGGCACTGAAGCTTTCTTT. Amino acids: CASQLEGAGGTEAFF.

This clonotype was seen more than once but under ten times. The V gene is TRBV3-1, the J gene TRBJ2-7; 7 bases line up with TRBD2. V shed 5 bases, J shed 5 bases, and the junction held 3 bases outside the gene matches. This CDR3 is 12 amino acids long. Germline V gives CDR1 LGHDT, CDR2 YNNKEL (reference sequence). Written as DNA, the CDR3 is TGTGCCAGCAGCTGGACTAGAGACGAGCAGTACTTC. This translates into CASSWTRDEQYF.

This chain links TRBV29-1 with TRBJ1-4; TRBD1 matches at 7 bases. Germline CDR1 and CDR2: SQVTM and ANQGSEA. The CDR3 extends over 14 amino acids. Losses at the gene ends were 7 bases for V and 6 bases for J; bases not matched to a gene: 11. CDR3 amino acids: CSASQQGRDEKLFF. CDR3 DNA: TGCAGCGCCAGCCAACAGGGGCGGGATGAAAAACTGTTTTTT.

This clonotype was seen many times. This chain uses TRBV11-2 with TRBJ2-2; 8 bases map to TRBD1. The CDR3 totals 18 residues. The V gene end was trimmed by 4 bases and the J gene end by 1 base; junction bases not matched to a gene: 11. Germline CDR1 and CDR2: SGHAT and FQNNGV. CDR3 amino acids: CASSSRWGDRGNTGELFF. The CDR3, as DNA: TGTGCCAGCAGCTCGCGATGGGGAGACAGGGGGAACACCGGGGAGCTGTTTTTT.

In its sample, this clonotype was seen many times. The chain is built from TRBV20-1 and TRBJ2-2; tentatively, D is TRBD1 (5 bases). The length of the CDR3 is 15 residues. In germline, CDR1 is DFQATT, CDR2 SNEGSKA (reference sequence). V shed 7 bases and J shed 0 bases, with 15 bases lying between them. CDR3 residues: CSGETDSSNTGELFF. The CDR3 DNA sequence: TGCAGTGGAGAGACAGATTCCTCGAACACCGGGGAGCTGTTTTTT.

The chain uses TRBV6-1 and TRBJ2-2; 8 bases are a match to TRBD1. The CDR3 spans 15 residues. J lost 5 bases, V lost 3 bases, and 5 bases had no gene match. CDR1 and CDR2 (germline): MNHNS, SASEGT. CDR3 amino acids: CASSDPYRGTGELFF. CDR3 coding DNA: TGTGCCAGCAGTGACCCTTACAGGGGGACCGGGGAGCTGTTTTTT.

The V and J genes are TRBV15 and TRBJ1-2, with a tentative D call TRBD1 (5 bases). Trimming removed 0 bases at V and 1 base at J, with 12 bases between. Germline assignment: CDR1 LNHNV and CDR2 YYDKDF (reference sequence). This CDR3 region has 16 residues. CDR3 amino acids: CATSRDFDSDNYGYTF. The CDR3 nucleotides read TGTGCCACCAGCAGAGATTTCGACAGCGATAACTATGGCTACACCTTC.

This chain connects TRBV4-1 to TRBJ1-1; TRBD1 agrees at 7 bases. Germline CDR1 and CDR2: MGHRA and YSYEKL. This CDR3 region has 14 residues. V was clipped by 3 bases and J by 8 bases; unmatched bases: 9. The CDR3 reads CASSHPGGSPEAFF. In DNA form, the CDR3 reads TGCGCCAGCAGCCATCCAGGGGGATCCCCCGAAGCTTTCTTT.

This clonotype was observed a single time. This rearrangement joins TRBV5-6 to TRBJ2-4; no firm D call. CDR1 SGHDT and CDR2 YYEEEE come from the germline V gene. V lost 2 bases and J 0 bases, leaving 9 bases between the germline ends. This CDR3 region has 15 residues. The chain's CDR3 is CASSLLILAKNIQYF. The CDR3 DNA sequence: TGTGCCAGCAGCTTATTGATCCTAGCCAAAAACATTCAGTACTTC.

This clonotype has at least ten counts. The chain joins TRBV12-3 or TRBV12-4 to TRBJ1-1, with TRBD1 matching over 7 bases. The CDR3 is made up of 16 amino acids. V lost 4 bases to trimming and J lost 1 base; unmatched junction nucleotides: 9. Here the CDR3 DNA reads TGTGCCAGCAGTTCTTCAGGGGGGATTTGGAACACTGAAGCTTTCTTT. Its protein is CASSSSGGIWNTEAFF.

V usage is TRBV20-1 and J usage is TRBJ2-1, with 10 bases identical to TRBD2. Germline CDR1 and CDR2: DFQATT and SNEGSKA (reference sequence). V was pared by 0 bases and J by 1 base, with 15 bases of the junction left unmatched. The CDR3 is made up of 20 amino acids. The CDR3 DNA is TGCAGTGCTAGAGATCTTACGCTAGCGGGGGCCGTGAGGTCCTACAATGAGCAGTTCTTC. Its protein is CSARDLTLAGAVRSYNEQFF.

The chain is built from TRBV6-1 and TRBJ2-3, with 12 bases matching TRBD1. Trimming cost V 3 bases and J 3 bases; bases outside gene matches: 4. This CDR3 comprises 16 residues. CDR1 MNHNS and CDR2 SASEGT come from the germline V gene. CDR3 in DNA: TGTGCCAGCAGTGATGTGGGACAGGGGGCTACAGATACGCAGTATTTT. Protein product: CASSDVGQGATDTQYF.

This chain joins TRBV13 and TRBJ1-3; D perhaps matches TRBD1 (5 bases). The germline V gene has CDR1 PRHDT and CDR2 FYEKMQ (reference sequence). The CDR3 runs to 15 residues. V was clipped by 6 bases and J by 2 bases, with 14 bases between them. The CDR3 protein is CASRPGAGTGNTIYF. The DNA for the CDR3 is TGTGCCAGCAGACCCGGGGCGGGGACTGGAAACACCATATATTTT.

This chain connects TRBV5-1 to TRBJ2-6; D not certain. Trimming stripped 7 bases from V and 0 bases from J, with 11 bases between. In germline, CDR1 is SGHRS, CDR2 YFSETQ. CDR3 length equals 15 residues. The CDR3 here is CASRPQTSGANVLTF. The CDR3 DNA reads TGCGCCAGCCGCCCCCAAACCTCTGGGGCCAACGTCCTGACTTTC.